Listed below are T cell receptor beta chains from one sample, sequenced in a study of cytomegalovirus exposure and HLA in healthy donors. TCRdb keeps only in-frame clones here, not all; method: immunoSEQ multiplex PCR. The sample lists over 200,000 clones, over 70% occurring once. Material: PBMCs. The receptors originated from a woman aged 25-40 years in good health and CMV-seropositive. Both conserved end residues are part of each CDR3. A D gene is named only where the DNA matches it firmly. Size tells how often a clone was seen (once, few, many) or the class of an expanded clone, and some rows leave it out.

clone_size | j_call | d_call | v_call | cdr3_aa | cdr3_nt
- | TRBJ1-1 | - | TRBV14 | CASTLGTWGTEAFF | TGTGCCAGCACCCTTGGCACTTGGGGCACTGAAGCTTTCTTT
- | TRBJ2-1 | - | TRBV5-4 | CASSLTGNYNEQFF | TGTGCCAGCAGCTTGACAGGGAATTACAATGAGCAGTTCTTC
- | TRBJ2-2 | - | TRBV7-9 | CASSLGLNTGELFF | TGTGCCAGCAGCTTAGGGTTAAACACCGGGGAGCTGTTTTTT
- | TRBJ2-7 | - | TRBV6-1 | CASSGLFREYYEQYF | TGTGCCAGCAGTGGTTTGTTCAGGGAATACTACGAGCAGTACTTC
- | TRBJ2-1 | TRBD2 | TRBV5-1 | CASRYGEGLSDEQFF | TGCGCCAGCAGGTACGGGGAGGGCCTTTCGGATGAGCAGTTCTTC
- | TRBJ2-2 | TRBD2 | TRBV5-4 | CASSPLAGVSENTGELFF | TGTGCCAGCAGCCCCTTAGCGGGAGTGTCTGAGAACACCGGGGAGCTGTTTTTT
- | TRBJ1-1 | TRBD1 | TRBV30 | CAWSGLGDRLNTEAFF | TGTGCCTGGAGTGGTCTTGGGGACAGGTTGAACACTGAAGCTTTCTTT
- | TRBJ1-4 | TRBD1 | TRBV15 | CATSAGTGPNEKLFF | TGTGCCACCAGCGCAGGGACAGGCCCTAATGAAAAACTGTTTTTT
- | TRBJ2-2 | TRBD2 | TRBV6-5 | CASSFLEGTRGELFF | TGTGCCAGCAGTTTCCTTGAGGGGACTAGGGGGGAGCTGTTTTTT
- | TRBJ2-1 | - | TRBV6-1 | CASSKGMGNEQFF | TGTGCCAGCAGTAAGGGGATGGGCAATGAGCAGTTCTTC
- | TRBJ1-2 | - | TRBV30 | CAWSLRGGPEGYTF | TGTGCCTGGAGTCTCCGAGGGGGGCCGGAGGGCTACACCTTC
- | TRBJ2-7 | TRBD1 | TRBV11-1 | CASSRGQGYSYEQYF | TGTGCCAGCAGCCGCGGACAGGGCTACTCCTACGAGCAGTACTTC
once | TRBJ1-1 | - | TRBV5-1 | CASSLARGNTEAFF | TGCGCCAGCAGCTTGGCCCGAGGGAACACTGAAGCTTTCTTT
- | TRBJ1-2 | - | TRBV7-9 | CASVQGLGYTF | TGTGCCAGTGTCCAGGGGTTAGGCTACACCTTC
few | TRBJ2-7 | TRBD2 | TRBV6-1 | CASSVSGISYEQYF | TGTGCCAGCAGTGTGAGCGGGATCTCCTACGAGCAGTACTTC
- | TRBJ2-5 | TRBD1 | TRBV18 | CASSPRDRGETQYF | TGTGCCAGCTCACCACGGGACAGGGGCGAGACCCAGTACTTC
- | TRBJ2-7 | TRBD1 | TRBV27 | CASRRTGNAYEQYF | TGTGCCAGCAGGCGGACAGGGAACGCGTACGAGCAGTACTTC
once | TRBJ2-2 | - | TRBV28 | CASSVSSNTGELFF | TGTGCCAGCAGTGTCTCTTCAAACACCGGGGAGCTGTTTTTT
- | TRBJ2-7 | TRBD2 | TRBV2 | CASSAGLAQGQYF | TGTGCCAGCAGTGCGGGACTAGCCCAGGGGCAGTACTTC
- | TRBJ1-5 | TRBD1 | TRBV5-5 | CASRMGQGNNQPQHF | TGTGCCAGCAGGATGGGACAGGGGAACAATCAGCCCCAGCATTTT
- | TRBJ2-7 | TRBD1 | TRBV9 | CASSVDGTGGYEQYF | TGTGCCAGCAGCGTAGACGGGACAGGGGGCTACGAGCAGTACTTC
- | TRBJ2-3 | - | TRBV12-5 | CASGREFADTQYF | TGTGCTAGTGGAAGGGAGTTCGCAGATACGCAGTATTTT
- | TRBJ2-6 | TRBD1 | TRBV7-6 | CASSFGQGSGANVLTF | TGTGCCAGCAGCTTCGGACAGGGGTCTGGGGCCAACGTCCTGACTTTC
- | TRBJ1-2 | TRBD1 | TRBV4-1 | CASRSRQGSVDGYTF | TGCGCCAGCCGCTCCCGACAGGGGAGCGTCGACGGCTACACCTTC
- | TRBJ1-1 | - | TRBV11-3 | CASSLLRSNTEAFF | TGTGCCAGCAGCTTACTCAGATCCAACACTGAAGCTTTCTTT
- | TRBJ2-1 | - | TRBV29-1 | CSGDSSSHSYNEQFF | TGCAGCGGCGATTCATCGTCTCACTCCTACAATGAGCAGTTCTTC
- | TRBJ1-4 | - | TRBV30 | CACAKPGSTNEKLFF | TGTGCCTGTGCGAAACCGGGGTCAACTAATGAAAAACTGTTTTTT
- | TRBJ1-2 | TRBD1 | TRBV11-3 | CASSLGQGFGYTF | TGTGCCAGCAGCTTAGGACAGGGCTTTGGCTACACCTTC
- | TRBJ2-2 | - | TRBV30 | CAWSPRQNTGELFF | TGTGCCTGGAGTCCCCGGCAGAACACCGGGGAGCTGTTTTTT
- | TRBJ1-1 | - | TRBV7-8 | CASSFALNTEAFF | TGTGCCAGCAGCTTTGCATTGAACACTGAAGCTTTCTTT
- | TRBJ2-5 | - | TRBV30 | CAWSVIPGQETQYF | TGTGCCTGGAGTGTGATTCCAGGGCAAGAGACCCAGTACTTC
- | TRBJ1-2 | - | TRBV28 | CASSLDGYTF | TGTGCCAGCAGTTTAGATGGCTACACCTTC
- | TRBJ1-5 | - | TRBV28 | CASSFRQLWDPQHF | TGTGCCAGCAGTTTTAGGCAGCTCTGGGACCCCCAGCATTTT
- | TRBJ2-7 | - | TRBV5-4 | CASSLAADEQYF | TGTGCCAGCAGCTTGGCCGCCGACGAGCAGTACTTC
- | TRBJ2-7 | TRBD2 | TRBV7-2 | CASSFSGTSYEQYF | TGTGCCAGCAGCTTTAGCGGGACTTCCTACGAGCAGTACTTC
- | TRBJ1-1 | - | TRBV29-1 | CSLAQIGETNTEAFF | TGCAGCTTGGCTCAAATCGGGGAGACGAACACTGAAGCTTTCTTT
- | TRBJ2-1 | - | TRBV30 | CAWRESQQSYSYNEQFF | TGTGCCTGGAGAGAATCCCAACAGTCCTACTCCTACAATGAGCAGTTCTTC
- | TRBJ2-7 | - | TRBV7-2 | CASSSPGVYEQYF | TGTGCCAGCAGCTCCCCCGGGGTCTACGAGCAGTACTTC
once | TRBJ1-2 | - | TRBV7-8 | CASSLTVKGGKDGYTF | TGTGCCAGCAGCTTAACTGTGAAAGGTGGGAAGGATGGCTACACCTTC
- | TRBJ2-2 | TRBD1 | TRBV6-6 | CASNVQGAGTGELFF | TGTGCCAGCAATGTACAGGGGGCCGGCACCGGGGAGCTGTTTTTT
- | TRBJ1-4 | - | TRBV6-1 | CASSDSVATNEKLFF | TGTGCCAGCAGTGACAGTGTGGCAACTAATGAAAAACTGTTTTTT
- | TRBJ2-2 | TRBD1 | TRBV2 | CASSDRGPANTGELFF | TGTGCCAGCAGTGACAGGGGGCCCGCGAACACCGGGGAGCTGTTTTTT
few | TRBJ2-7 | TRBD2 | TRBV28 | CATSAAGDAYEQYF | TGTGCCACCAGCGCAGCGGGAGATGCCTACGAGCAGTACTTC
once | TRBJ1-1 | - | TRBV27 | CASILFGGKNTEAFF | TGTGCCAGCATACTTTTCGGGGGAAAGAACACTGAAGCTTTCTTT
- | TRBJ1-5 | - | TRBV5-1 | CASSLTTGQGNQPQHF | TGCGCCAGCAGCTTGACGACAGGTCAGGGCAATCAGCCCCAGCATTTT